Below are 32 T cell receptor beta chains sequenced from a single sample in a study of T cells in localized non-small cell lung cancer. Sequencing used immunoSEQ multiplex PCR; TCRdb keeps in-frame clones, though not all of them. The repertoire holds tens of thousands of clones, with about 90% as singletons. This specimen was peripheral blood, taken before any cancer treatment. The source of these receptors is a male donor aged 60 or older with stage I squamous cell lung carcinoma.

The chain uses TRBV19 and TRBJ1-1; D gene ambiguous. This CDR3 is 14 amino acids long. Per the germline V gene, CDR1 is LNHDA and CDR2 is SQIVND (reference sequence). V was shortened by 5 bases and J by 6 bases, with 16 bases between the two germline ends. The CDR3 DNA reads as TGTGCCAGTAGTTTTCCGGCGGGTCCGGCTGAAGCTTTCTTT. Translating gives CASSFPAGPAEAFF.

The rearrangement links TRBV28 to TRBJ1-2; D gene unclear. Germline CDR1 is MDHEN and CDR2 is SYDVKM. The V and J ends lost 2 bases and 11 bases respectively, with 12 bases between them. There are 12 residues in the CDR3. The CDR3: CASSLERRHYTF. As DNA, the CDR3 is TGTGCCAGCAGTTTAGAGCGGCGTCATTACACCTTC.

This clone has just a few counts. V gene TRBV7-9 combines with J gene TRBJ1-3, with D possibly being TRBD1 (5 bases). The V end was cut by 1 base, the J end by 0 bases, with 13 bases between. CDR3 length equals 17 residues. The germline V gene encodes CDR1 SEHNR and CDR2 FQNEAQ (reference sequence). The CDR3 protein is CASSLGETDYSGNTIYF. CDR3 sequence (DNA): TGTGCCAGCAGCTTAGGGGAGACAGACTACTCTGGAAACACCATATATTTT.

The V gene is TRBV7-9, the J gene TRBJ2-2; TRBD1 matches at 8 bases. The V and J ends lost 3 bases and 6 bases, in that order; junction bases with no gene match: 9. The CDR3 spans 16 residues. CDR1 and CDR2 from the germline V gene are SEHNR and FQNEAQ (reference sequence). This CDR3 reads CASSFPGQGNSGELFF. The CDR3 DNA is TGTGCCAGCAGCTTTCCCGGACAGGGTAATTCCGGGGAGCTGTTTTTT.

This sequence joins TRBV11-1 and TRBJ2-2; no definite D call. The V end was cut by 5 bases, the J end by 3 bases, with 16 bases between. CDR3 length: 16 amino acids. Germline V CDR1 and CDR2: SGHAT, FQDESV (reference sequence). The DNA of the CDR3 is TGTGCCAGCAGCCCGCCGCGGCCGCCGGACACCGGGGAGCTGTTTTTT. Amino acid sequence: CASSPPRPPDTGELFF.

V is TRBV9 and J is TRBJ1-5; the match to TRBD1 covers 12 bases. Unmatched junction bases numbered 8, after V lost 2 bases and J lost 2 bases. CDR3 length: 18 residues. Germline CDR1 SGDLS, CDR2 YYNGEE. CDR3 in DNA: TGTGCCAGCAGCGTGGGACAGGGGGCGAAAGCGGGCAATCAGCCCCAGCATTTT. Translating it yields CASSVGQGAKAGNQPQHF.

This clone was counted a single time. J is TRBJ2-7 and V is TRBV2; 8 bases map to TRBD1. Germline CDR1 SNHLY, CDR2 FYNNEI. The CDR3 loop spans 14 amino acids. V shed 5 bases and J 2 bases; nucleotides not matched to a gene: 5. This chain's CDR3 is CASSKDRAAYEQYF. As DNA, the CDR3 is TGTGCCAGCAGTAAGGACAGGGCAGCCTACGAGCAGTACTTC.

This sequence joins TRBV14 and TRBJ1-6; the match to TRBD1 covers 7 bases. From germline, CDR1 is SGHDN and CDR2 FVKESK. The CDR3 contains 17 residues. The V and J ends lost 3 bases and 0 bases, in that order; junction bases with no gene match: 5. CDR3 sequence reads: CASSHASGGSYNSPLHF. The CDR3 nucleotides are TGTGCCAGCAGCCATGCCTCAGGGGGCTCCTATAATTCACCCCTCCACTTT.

CDR3 bases: TGTGCCAGTAGTATTCCGTTTCCCCCCTACGAGCAGTACTTC. It codes for CASSIPFPPYEQYF. The gene calls are TRBV19 and TRBJ2-7, with D unclear. Between the trimmed V and J ends, which lost 3 bases and 2 bases, there was a span of 11 bases. This CDR3 region has 14 residues. The germline V gene encodes CDR1 LNHDA and CDR2 SQIVND (reference sequence).

The CDR3 region is CAWSVGQARQPQHF. The DNA for the CDR3 is TGTGCCTGGAGTGTGGGACAGGCACGACAGCCCCAGCATTTT. J is TRBJ1-5 and V is TRBV30; 8 bases map to TRBD1. Germline V gene sequence: CDR1 GTSNPN, CDR2 SVGIG (reference sequence). The junction had 5 bases not matched to a gene; V was cut back by 0 bases and J by 7 bases. The CDR3 is made up of 14 amino acids.

The chain recombines TRBV6-5 with TRBJ2-1; TRBD1 aligns across 10 bases. CDR1 is MNHEY and CDR2 is SVGAGI in the germline V gene. With 2 bases clipped from V and 7 bases from J, the junction kept 8 bases outside the gene matches. The length of the CDR3 is 16 residues. The CDR3 loop is CASSYLAGQGKNEQFF. In DNA, the CDR3 is TGTGCCAGCAGTTACCTTGCGGGACAGGGGAAGAATGAGCAGTTCTTC.

The CDR3, as DNA: TGTGCTAGTGGTTTGCACTACGAGCAGTACTTC. It translates to CASGLHYEQYF. The rearrangement links TRBV12-5 to TRBJ2-7; D gene unclear. Trimming took 2 bases from V and 3 from J, leaving 2 bases between them. The germline CDR1 and CDR2 sequences are LGHNT and FRNRAP. CDR3 length equals 11 residues.

This rearrangement joins TRBV19 to TRBJ1-1; weak D call: TRBD1 (6 bases). This CDR3 has 15 residues. Germline V gives CDR1 LNHDA, CDR2 SQIVND (reference sequence). Trimming stripped 7 bases from V and 5 bases from J, with 20 bases between. CDR3 region: CASTSGGAGTTEAFF. CDR3 nucleotides: TGTGCCAGTACCTCCGGGGGGGCTGGTACAACTGAAGCTTTCTTT.

The chain's CDR3 is CATDRGPSSYNEQFF. For the CDR3, the DNA is TGTGCCACCGACAGGGGGCCAAGCTCCTACAATGAGCAGTTCTTC. The V and J genes are TRBV10-3 and TRBJ2-1, with TRBD1 identical over 10 bases. The CDR3 runs 15 residues. The germline gives CDR1 ENHRY, CDR2 SYGVKD. V dropped 10 bases and J dropped 0; count of bases not matched to a gene: 6.

The chain has TRBV7-9 and TRBJ1-3; TRBD1 matches at 9 bases. Trimming removed 5 bases from V and 11 bases from J; junction bases left unmatched: 13. Germline-derived CDR1 and CDR2 are SEHNR and FQNEAQ (reference sequence). CDR3 size: 15 residues. Here the CDR3 reads CASSRKMGGTGSIYF. The CDR3 nucleotides read TGTGCCAGCAGCAGAAAAATGGGAGGGACAGGGTCCATATATTTT. The whole variable domain, remainder taken from reference TRBV7-9 and TRBJ1-3, is DTGVSQNPRHKITKRGQNVTFRCDPISEHNRLYWYRQTLGQGPEFLTYFQNEAQLEKSRLLSDRFSAERPKGSFSTLEIQRTEQGDSAMYLCASSRKMGGTGSIYFGEGSWLTVV.

This chain links TRBV7-3 with TRBJ2-1, with 8 bases matching TRBD1. The CDR3 is 12 residues long. Germline lookup yields CDR1 SGHTA and CDR2 FQGTGA. V dropped 4 bases and J dropped 9; count of bases not matched to a gene: 2. CDR3 protein: CASSSGQGEQFF. CDR3 nucleotides: TGTGCCAGCAGCTCTGGACAGGGTGAGCAGTTCTTC.

This sequence joins TRBV27 and TRBJ1-1; D is uncertain. CDR3 length: 14 residues. The germline CDR1 and CDR2 sequences are MNHEY and SMNVEV (reference sequence). Trimming cost V 5 bases and J 1 base, with 11 bases left between them. The CDR3, as DNA: TGTGCCAGCAGTGACCCCGGCCAGAACACTGAAGCTTTCTTT. This translates into CASSDPGQNTEAFF.

The chain links TRBV7-2 to TRBJ1-2; D possibly corresponds to TRBD1 (5 bases). Germline-derived CDR1 and CDR2 are SGHTA and FQGNSA. This CDR3 has 13 amino acids. The germline V and J ends were trimmed by 5 bases and 2 bases, with 9 bases remaining between them. CDR3 sequence reads: CASSPDRNYGYTF. For the CDR3, the DNA is TGTGCCAGCAGCCCAGACAGAAACTATGGCTACACCTTC.

In this sample, this clone turned up once. The chain uses TRBV18 and TRBJ1-5; D ambiguous. The length of the CDR3 is 17 residues. V lost 1 base to trimming and J lost 3 bases, with 16 bases between them. Germline lookup yields CDR1 KGHSH and CDR2 LQKENI. The CDR3 region is CASSPLFIGGNNQPQHF. The CDR3 DNA reads TGTGCCAGCTCACCACTCTTTATCGGCGGGAACAATCAGCCCCAGCATTTT.

This clone was seen once. The V and J genes are TRBV5-6 and TRBJ2-1; 8 nucleotides align to TRBD1. This CDR3 contains 17 residues. Germline loops: CDR1 SGHDT, CDR2 YYEEEE. With 4 bases clipped from V and 3 bases from J, the junction kept 12 bases outside the gene matches. The CDR3 reads CASSPLGQGAVYNEQFF. CDR3 DNA sequence: TGTGCCAGCAGCCCCCTCGGTCAGGGGGCCGTCTACAATGAGCAGTTCTTC.

The V and J genes are TRBV10-1 and TRBJ2-2, with D perhaps being TRBD1 or TRBD2 (6 bases each). The CDR3 is 13 residues long. Germline loops: CDR1 WNHNN, CDR2 SYGVQD (reference sequence). Trimming cost V 3 bases and J 6 bases, with 8 bases left between them. The CDR3 sequence is CASSDGGPGELFF. The DNA for the CDR3 is TGCGCCAGCAGTGACGGGGGCCCCGGGGAGCTGTTTTTT.

V usage is TRBV6-1 and J usage is TRBJ2-7; D not resolved. The CDR3 loop spans 12 amino acids. Germline CDR1 is MNHNS and CDR2 is SASEGT. Trimming took off 2 bases at V and 4 bases at J, with 6 bases between the two ends. CDR3 sequence reads: CASSELRYEQYF. CDR3 DNA: TGTGCCAGCAGTGAATTGCGTTACGAGCAGTACTTC.

This clone was recorded only once. The chain is built from TRBV7-9 and TRBJ2-2, with D unresolved. Germline assignment: CDR1 SEHNR and CDR2 FQNEAQ (reference sequence). V was clipped by 2 bases and J by 5 bases, with 9 bases between them. The CDR3 is 14 amino acids. The CDR3 nucleotides are TGTGCCAGCAGCTTAACGGCGGCTACCGGGGAGCTGTTTTTT. The encoded protein is CASSLTAATGELFF.

V is TRBV2 and J is TRBJ2-2, with 14 bases that match TRBD2. Trimming removed 8 bases from V and 7 bases from J; junction bases left unmatched: 6. Germline V gives CDR1 SNHLY, CDR2 FYNNEI. This CDR3 region has 15 residues. CDR3 nucleotide sequence: TGTGCCAGCCGAACCGGGACTAGCGGGGGCGGGGAGCTGTTTTTT. As protein: CASRTGTSGGGELFF.

This sequence joins TRBV19 and TRBJ1-3; D remains ambiguous. The germline CDR1 and CDR2 sequences are LNHDA and SQIVND (reference sequence). There are 14 residues in the CDR3. Trimming removed 5 bases at V and 4 bases at J, with 12 bases between. The CDR3 DNA is TGTGCCAGTAGTCTCCATGATCAGGGAAACACCATATATTTT. Encoded protein: CASSLHDQGNTIYF.

V and J are TRBV7-2 and TRBJ2-3; perhaps TRBD2 as D (6 bases). From germline, CDR1 is SGHTA and CDR2 FQGNSA. The V end lost 1 base, the J end lost 2 bases, and 10 bases lay between the germline ends. The CDR3 extends over 15 amino acids. Written as DNA, the CDR3 is TGTGCCAGCAGCTTAGTAGCGGACGCCACAGATACGCAGTATTTT. It yields the protein CASSLVADATDTQYF. The variable domain in full, with the rest retrieved from reference TRBV7-2 and TRBJ2-3, is GAGVSQSPSNKVTEKGKDVELRCDPISGHTALYWYRQSLGQGLEFLIYFQGNSAPDKSGLPSDRFSAERTGGSVSTLTIQRTQQEDSAVYLCASSLVADATDTQYFGPGTRLTVL.

The chain joins TRBV5-5 to TRBJ1-1, with a weak D call TRBD1 (6 bases). CDR1 and CDR2 from the germline V gene are SGHKS and YYEKEE (reference sequence). CDR3 length: 16 residues. The V gene lost 5 bases and the J gene lost 10 bases, with 27 bases spanning the gap. The CDR3 nucleotides read TGTGCCAGCAGGCAAATCGGGCGGGGGGCGTCGCACGGAGCTTTCTTT. Amino acids: CASRQIGRGASHGAFF.

V gene TRBV5-1 combines with J gene TRBJ1-2, with 10 bases that match TRBD1. This CDR3 is built from 13 residues. V shed 3 bases, J shed 5 bases, and the junction held 1 base outside the gene matches. Germline loops: CDR1 SGHRS, CDR2 YFSETQ. The CDR3 is CASSSGQGYGYTF. CDR3 in DNA: TGCGCCAGCAGCTCGGGACAGGGGTATGGCTACACCTTC. The variable domain in full, with the rest retrieved from reference TRBV5-1 and TRBJ1-2, is KAGVTQTPRYLIKTRGQQVTLSCSPISGHRSVSWYQQTPGQGLQFLFEYFSETQRNKGNFPGRFSGRQFSNSRSEMNVSTLELGDSALYLCASSSGQGYGYTFGSGTRLTVV.

This clone is deemed medium-sized (0.01 to 0.1%). The V call is TRBV25-1, the J call TRBJ1-2, with D possibly being TRBD1 (5 bases). This CDR3 has 17 residues. Trimming took off 4 bases at V and 3 bases at J, with 21 bases between the two ends. Germline lookup yields CDR1 MGHDK and CDR2 SYGVNS. CDR3 sequence: CASSAQDGDPLYYGYTF. The CDR3 nucleotides read TGTGCCAGCAGTGCCCAAGATGGGGACCCTCTCTACTATGGCTACACCTTC.

The J gene is TRBJ2-7, the V gene TRBV2, with 9 bases aligning to TRBD1. V lost 5 bases to trimming and J lost 0 bases; unmatched junction nucleotides: 5. CDR1 is SNHLY, CDR2 FYNNEI, per germline. This CDR3 comprises 15 residues. CDR3 in amino acids: CASSPDRGYSYEQYF. In nucleotides, the CDR3 is TGTGCCAGCAGTCCGGACAGGGGCTACTCCTACGAGCAGTACTTC.

V is TRBV11-3 and J is TRBJ2-2; no clear D. V dropped 3 bases and J dropped 4 bases, with 15 bases sitting between them. In germline, CDR1 is SGHNT, CDR2 YENEEA. The CDR3 covers 16 residues. The CDR3 nucleotides are TGTGCCAGCAGCTTCCGGGCCCCGGACGGCACCGGGGAGCTGTTTTTT. It translates to CASSFRAPDGTGELFF. The complete variable domain, with remaining parts taken from reference TRBV11-3 and TRBJ2-2, reads EAGVVQSPRYKIIEKKQPVAFWCNPISGHNTLYWYLQNLGQGPELLIRYENEEAVDDSQLPKDRFSAERLKGVDSTLKIQPAELGDSAVYLCASSFRAPDGTGELFFGEGSRLTVL.

This rearrangement joins TRBV30 to TRBJ2-7; D is perhaps TRBD1 (5 bases). The germline V gene encodes CDR1 GTSNPN and CDR2 SVGIG (reference sequence). Between the trimmed V and J ends, which lost 3 bases and 2 bases, there was a span of 17 bases. The CDR3 loop spans 15 amino acids. The CDR3 here is CAWSPTGSVTYEQYF. Written as DNA, the CDR3 is TGTGCCTGGAGCCCTACAGGATCCGTTACCTACGAGCAGTACTTC.